This T cell receptor beta chain emerged from a study of blood T cell repertoires in COVID-19. Looking at the study overall: Samples representing acute and convalescent COVID-19 were sourced from the United States, Italy and Spain.

Original methodology: Reference gene primer amplification gave estimated nucleated cell counts. TCRdb's copy holds only in-frame clones and misses some; the assay was immunoSEQ multiplex PCR. The DNA was the basis for D and trimming; V, J and clone size are from that table. The sample consists of 170,000 or so clones, about 86% of them appearing once. The CDR3 is 13 residues long. Germline assignment: CDR1 SQVTM and CDR2 ANQGSEA. The V and J ends lost 5 bases and 0 bases respectively, with 10 bases between them. The chain couples TRBV29-1 to TRBJ1-2; D is perhaps TRBD1 (5 bases). Sequencing input: peripheral blood. This TCR derives from a man aged 45 to 65 with active or convalescent COVID-19. The CDR3 loop is CSVSDTSNYGYTF. CDR3 coding DNA: TGCAGCGTTTCGGACACCTCTAACTATGGCTACACCTTC.